A selection of T cell receptor beta chains follows, all from one sample in a study of blood T cell repertoires in COVID-19. Produced via immunoSEQ multiplex PCR; TCRdb's table is partial and in-frame only. The repertoire holds roughly 280,000 clones, with around 87% as singletons. Sequencing input: peripheral blood. The receptor set was obtained from a man younger than 30 with active or convalescent COVID-19. Each CDR3 is given with its conserved first and last residue. Where a row states a size, it is once, few, many or the class of an expanded clone; other rows omit it.

15,TRBV27,-,TRBJ1-2,CASSLIPLGWDGYTF
16,TRBV11-2,-,TRBJ2-3,CASSSGKAGSTDTQYF
17,TRBV4-1,-,TRBJ2-1,CASSQDSEGVSYNEQFF
14,TRBV7-8,-,TRBJ2-7,CASSPGTGGYEQYF
14,TRBV27,-,TRBJ2-5,CASSEGQILGTQYF
14,TRBV29-1,-,TRBJ1-1,CSAETGTAVTEAFF
17,TRBV28,-,TRBJ1-4,CASTEIRGTPGGEKLFF
14,TRBV7-2,-,TRBJ2-3,CASSRTLGTDTQYF
17,TRBV10-3,-,TRBJ2-2,CAISKTSGGPNTGELFF
13,TRBV13,-,TRBJ2-3,CASGRVDTNTQYF
14,TRBV18,-,TRBJ2-7,CASSPRTDFYEQYF
15,TRBV7-8,once,TRBJ2-3,CASSLKDPVRDTQYF
13,TRBV12-3/TRBV12-4,-,TRBJ2-7,CASSLRQGREQYF
14,TRBV5-1,-,TRBJ2-5,CASGPGTGLETQYF
18,TRBV5-1,-,TRBJ2-2,CASSLRLAGGQNTGELFF